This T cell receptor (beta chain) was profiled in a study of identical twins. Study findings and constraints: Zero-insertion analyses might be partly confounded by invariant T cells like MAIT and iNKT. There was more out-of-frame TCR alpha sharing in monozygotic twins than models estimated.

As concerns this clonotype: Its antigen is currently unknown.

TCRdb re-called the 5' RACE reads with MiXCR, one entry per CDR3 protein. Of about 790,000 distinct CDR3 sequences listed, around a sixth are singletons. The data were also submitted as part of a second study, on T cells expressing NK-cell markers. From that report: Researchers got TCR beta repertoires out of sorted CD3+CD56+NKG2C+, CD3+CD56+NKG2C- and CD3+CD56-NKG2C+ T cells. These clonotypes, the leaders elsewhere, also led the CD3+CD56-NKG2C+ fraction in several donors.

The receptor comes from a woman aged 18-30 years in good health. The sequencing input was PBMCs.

The CDR3 coding sequence is TGCAGTGCTCCTACAGGGTTCAGCAATCAGCCCCAGCATTTT. It encodes CSAPTGFSNQPQHF. This rearrangement joins TRBV20-1 to TRBJ1-5, with D possibly matching TRBD1 (6 bases). Germline CDR1 is DFQATT and CDR2 is SNEGSKA (reference sequence). Trimming pared 5 bases from V and 1 base from J, leaving 12 bases between. The CDR3 spans 14 residues.